Listed below are T cell receptor beta chains from one sample, sequenced in a study of T cell repertoires in cytomegalovirus infection. No antigens are known for them. Each CDR3 protein gets one entry after TCRdb re-called the reads with MiXCR. The table has about 770,000 distinct CDR3 sequences, roughly 29% seen once. Sequences were derived from cultured CD8+ T cells from PBMCs, sampled from culture after CMV antigen stimulation. Receptor source: a human donor in good health (CMV status not recorded). Some clones in this sample may be carry-over from other donors' samples. CDR3s include the opening cysteine and the closing phenylalanine or tryptophan. Fields, in order: J gene, V gene, D gene, clone size, CDR3 DNA, CDR3 protein. D genes are given only for firm matches. Size tells how often a clone was seen (once, few, many) or the class of an expanded clone, and some rows leave it out.

TRBJ1-1	TRBV19	.	.	TGTGCCAGTAAGGTCGATGTTCAGAACACTGAAGCTTTCTTT	CASKVDVQNTEAFF
TRBJ1-4	TRBV15	.	.	TGTGCCACCAGCAGTCGTGGCGCTGAAAAACTGTTTTTT	CATSSRGAEKLFF
TRBJ1-2	TRBV4-1	.	once	TGTGCCAGCAGCCAAGGCTCCGGTGAAGGCAGGGTCTATGGCTACACCTTC	CASSQGSGEGRVYGYTF
TRBJ2-1	TRBV27	TRBD2	few	TGTGCCAGCAGTTTGGCTAGCGGGGGCCTTTCCTACAATGAGCAGTTCTTC	CASSLASGGLSYNEQFF
TRBJ2-5	TRBV4-1	TRBD1	few	TGCGCCAGCAGCCAAGTTGACAGGGGTTATCAAGAGACCCAGTACTTC	CASSQVDRGYQETQYF
TRBJ1-5	TRBV19	TRBD1	few	TGTGCCAGTAGTGCCTGGACAGGGGGCACTCAGCCCCAGCATTTT	CASSAWTGGTQPQHF
TRBJ2-1	TRBV6-6	.	few	TGTGCCAGCAGTTACATGGATAACTACAATGAGCAGTTCTTC	CASSYMDNYNEQFF
TRBJ1-2	TRBV15	.	.	TGTGCCACCAGCAGAGTGGCAAGGGACTATGGCTACACCTTC	CATSRVARDYGYTF
TRBJ2-7	TRBV6-5	.	.	TGTGCCAGCAGTTACAAGGCAGGGTATTCGGACGAGCAGTACTTC	CASSYKAGYSDEQYF
TRBJ2-5	TRBV5-1	TRBD2	few	TGCGCCAGCAGCCGTACTAGCGGGGTCATACAAGAGACCCAGTACTTC	CASSRTSGVIQETQYF
TRBJ2-1	TRBV7-7	.	few	TGTGCTAGCAGCTTAGACATCAACTCCTACAATGAGCAGTTCTTC	CASSLDINSYNEQFF
TRBJ2-2	TRBV11-2	.	.	TGTGCCAGCAGCCCGAATAGAGCATTCGCGAACACCGGGGAGCTGTTTTTT	CASSPNRAFANTGELFF
TRBJ2-5	TRBV12-5	.	few	TGTGCTAGTGGTCTTTCATCCGCCCGGGGCCTGCAAGAGACCCAGTACTTC	CASGLSSARGLQETQYF
TRBJ2-6	TRBV28	.	.	TGTGCCAGCAGTTTATATTCTGGGGCCAACGTCCTGACTTTC	CASSLYSGANVLTF
TRBJ2-7	TRBV29-1	TRBD1	.	TGCAGCGTTGAAGGGACAGGGGGGGTGTACGAGCAGTACTTC	CSVEGTGGVYEQYF
TRBJ2-1	TRBV7-9	.	many	TGTGCCAGCAGCCCACGGACCGCTTCCTACAATGAGCAGTTCTTC	CASSPRTASYNEQFF
TRBJ1-2	TRBV6-1	TRBD1	.	TGTGCCAGCAGTCCTCTCCCGGACAGGGGCTCTACACCGCACTATGGCTACACCTTC	CASSPLPDRGSTPHYGYTF
TRBJ2-5	TRBV2	TRBD2	.	TGTGCCAGCAGTGAAATGAGCGGGGCTGCACGGGAGACCCAGTACTTC	CASSEMSGAARETQYF
TRBJ2-3	TRBV12-3/TRBV12-4	TRBD2	few	TGTGCCAGCAGTGGCGGGGGAGATACGCAGTATTTT	CASSGGGDTQYF
TRBJ2-1	TRBV6-6	TRBD2	.	TGTGCCAGCAGTTACTCGGGGGTAGCGGGGGCCAACTCCTACAATGAGCAGTTCTTC	CASSYSGVAGANSYNEQFF
TRBJ1-5	TRBV6-1	.	.	TGTGCCAGCAGTGAACACATGGGGAGGGATCAGCCCCAGCATTTT	CASSEHMGRDQPQHF